This TCR beta chain was found in a study of cytomegalovirus exposure and HLA in healthy donors. Study-wide results and caveats: TCR beta V segments were, for the most part, productive about 87% or about 30% of the time in an earlier analysis. Fewer N-insertions than the approximately 680-donor mean were reportedly shown by an Asian-associated ancestry cluster in a later analysis. Presence/absence analyses assumed roughly uniform sequencing depth across donors, which may not hold.

The PCR contained 60 Vbeta and 13 Jbeta primers. Authors' methods: Unique TCR beta chains numbered approximately 80 million in a later analysis, with roughly 10 million shared. Sequencing used immunoSEQ multiplex PCR; TCRdb keeps in-frame clones, though not all of them. The V and J calls and the clone size are those of that table, but D and trimming were determined from the DNA. The table shows roughly 190,000 clones, with 60% to 85% occurring only once. Concerning this clone: Its antigen is currently unknown.

The CDR3 is 16 residues long. The ends lost 4 bases at V and 6 bases at J; junction bases unmatched: 9. Germline V gives CDR1 SGHDT, CDR2 YYEEEE. Sequenced sample: PBMCs. The origin of this receptor is a middle-aged woman in good health and CMV-seronegative. V usage is TRBV5-6 and J usage is TRBJ2-2; 10 positions match TRBD1. DNA of the CDR3: TGTGCCAGCAGCGGTGACAGGGGGCGAATTGCCGGGGAGCTGTTTTTT. It is translated as CASSGDRGRIAGELFF.